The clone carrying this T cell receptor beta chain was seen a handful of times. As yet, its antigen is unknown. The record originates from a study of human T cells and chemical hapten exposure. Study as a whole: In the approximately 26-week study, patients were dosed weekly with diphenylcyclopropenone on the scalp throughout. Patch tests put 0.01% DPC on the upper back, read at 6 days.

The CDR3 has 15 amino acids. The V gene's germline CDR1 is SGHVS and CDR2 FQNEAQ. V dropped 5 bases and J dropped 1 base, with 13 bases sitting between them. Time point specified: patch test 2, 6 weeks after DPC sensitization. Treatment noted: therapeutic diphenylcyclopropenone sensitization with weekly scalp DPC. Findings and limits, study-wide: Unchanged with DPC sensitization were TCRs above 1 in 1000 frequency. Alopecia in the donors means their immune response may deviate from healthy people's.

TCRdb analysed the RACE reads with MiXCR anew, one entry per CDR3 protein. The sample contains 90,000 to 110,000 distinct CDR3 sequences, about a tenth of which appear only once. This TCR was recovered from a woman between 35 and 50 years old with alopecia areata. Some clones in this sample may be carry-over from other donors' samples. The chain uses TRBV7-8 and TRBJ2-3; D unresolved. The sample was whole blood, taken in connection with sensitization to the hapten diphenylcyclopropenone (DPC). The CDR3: CASSPSLSRTDTQYF. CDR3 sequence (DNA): TGTGCCAGCAGCCCATCTCTATCCCGCACAGATACGCAGTATTTT.